One sample yielded the 32 T cell receptor beta chains listed below, sequenced in a study of control samples from healthy donors and cancer patients. Assay used: immunoSEQ multiplex PCR; TCRdb lists only in-frame clones, some missing. The sample yields about 120,000 clones, about nine tenths seen once. Sequencing input: blood. These receptor sequences come from a man aged 35 to 55 in good health.

The rearrangement links TRBV21-1 to TRBJ2-7; the table names TRBD1, a call not compared with the DNA. TRBV21-1 has pseudogene status. This CDR3 has 16 amino acids. The CDR3 region has the DNA TGTGCCAGCAGCCGGGGGACAGGTCGATGGGCTTACGAGCAGTACTTC. Its translation is CASSRGTGRWAYEQYF.

The chain is built from TRBV30 and TRBJ1-5, with a weak D call TRBD1 (6 bases). The CDR3 loop spans 14 amino acids. Germline CDR1 GTSNPN, CDR2 SVGIG (reference sequence). Trimming cost V 0 bases and J 6 bases, with 12 bases left between them. CDR3 sequence: CAWSVRGGGQPQHF. CDR3 in DNA: TGTGCCTGGAGTGTACGTGGGGGCGGTCAGCCCCAGCATTTT.

The V call is TRBV30, the J call TRBJ1-1; tentatively, D is TRBD1 (6 bases). CDR3 length: 12 amino acids. Germline V gene lookup returns CDR1 GTSNPN and CDR2 SVGIG (reference sequence). V was clipped by 5 bases and J by 6 bases, with 13 bases between them. The DNA of the CDR3 is TGTGCCTGGGCGAGGGGGTCTCCTGAAGCTTTCTTT. Translating gives CAWARGSPEAFF.

The V and J genes are TRBV5-4 and TRBJ1-6, with unresolved D. V lost 4 bases and J 6 bases, leaving 17 bases between the germline ends. CDR1 is SGHNT and CDR2 is YYREEE in the germline V gene (reference sequence). The length of the CDR3 is 16 residues. The chain's CDR3 is CASSVQSWGFNSPLHF. DNA of the CDR3: TGTGCCAGCAGCGTACAGTCGTGGGGTTTTAATTCACCCCTCCACTTT.

J is TRBJ1-1 and V is TRBV5-1; TRBD1 is a possible D gene (6 bases). Trimming shortened V by 0 bases and J by 4 bases, and 19 bases separated the two germline ends. CDR3 length: 17 amino acids. Germline CDR1 SGHRS, CDR2 YFSETQ. The chain's CDR3 is CASSLEVLGARATEAFF. CDR3 in DNA: TGCGCCAGCAGCTTGGAGGTCTTGGGGGCCCGGGCCACTGAAGCTTTCTTT.

This rearrangement joins TRBV3-1 (or the pseudogene TRBV3-2) to TRBJ2-3; the match to TRBD2 covers 9 bases. With V trimmed by 4 bases and J by 14 bases, 7 bases remained unmatched. Germline CDR1 LGHDT, CDR2 YNNKEL (reference sequence). The CDR3 has 12 amino acids. CDR3 DNA: TGTGCCAGCAGCCCCCCGGGACTAGCCCGGTATTTT. Its translation: CASSPPGLARYF.

Only a few counts were recorded for this clone. The V gene is TRBV4-3, the J gene TRBJ2-2, with D unclear. Trimming removed 4 bases from V and 5 bases from J, with 8 bases in between. The CDR3 covers 13 residues. CDR1 LGHNA and CDR2 YSLEER come from the germline V gene. CDR3 residues: CASSRGETGELFF. As DNA, the CDR3 is TGCGCCAGCAGCCGGGGTGAGACCGGGGAGCTGTTTTTT.

The rearrangement joins TRBV4-1 to TRBJ2-2; tentatively, D is TRBD2 (7 bases). Germline CDR1 MGHRA, CDR2 YSYEKL. The V gene lost 3 bases and the J gene lost 5 bases, with 22 bases spanning the gap. The CDR3 is made up of 18 amino acids. This chain's CDR3 is CASSQMGVRGPGTGELFF. DNA of the CDR3: TGCGCCAGCAGCCAGATGGGGGTGCGGGGGCCGGGAACCGGGGAGCTGTTTTTT.

The V call is TRBV6-2 or TRBV6-3, the J call TRBJ2-5; either TRBD1 or TRBD2 may supply D (5 bases each). V lost 5 bases to trimming and J lost 5 bases, with 15 bases between them. Germline V gene data show CDR1 as MNHEY and CDR2 as SVGEGT. The CDR3 runs to 14 residues. This CDR3 reads CASSGGTSSETQYF. CDR3 nucleotide sequence: TGTGCCAGCAGTGGGGGAACTAGTTCGGAGACCCAGTACTTC.

The chain links TRBV6-6 to TRBJ2-7, with 11 bases that match TRBD2. The trim removed 6 bases at V and 6 bases at J, leaving 10 bases unmatched. The CDR3 spans 15 residues. In germline, CDR1 is MNHNY, CDR2 SVGAGI (reference sequence). CDR3 nucleotides: TGTGCCAGCAGCCCCACGACTAGCGGGGTGAGCGAGCAGTACTTC. It is translated as CASSPTTSGVSEQYF.

V gene TRBV19 combines with J gene TRBJ2-7, with 11 bases matching TRBD1. Germline assignment: CDR1 LNHDA and CDR2 SQIVND (reference sequence). This CDR3 is built from 13 residues. The V segment lost 5 bases and the J segment 13 bases; nucleotides outside the gene matches: 10. The CDR3 loop is CASSPGQGAGVYF. The CDR3 region has the DNA TGTGCCAGTAGTCCCGGACAGGGGGCGGGCGTATACTTC.

This rearrangement joins TRBV25-1 to TRBJ2-3; D call uncertain. The germline gives CDR1 MGHDK, CDR2 SYGVNS. Trimming removed 11 bases from V and 4 bases from J, with 13 bases in between. The CDR3 has 12 residues. CDR3 DNA: TGTGCCGGCCAAAACGAGGCAGATACGCAGTATTTT. It codes for CAGQNEADTQYF.

The rearrangement uses TRBV11-2 and TRBJ2-3, with D possibly being TRBD1 or TRBD2 (6 bases each). Germline CDR1 reads SGHAT; CDR2 reads FQNNGV. The ends were cut back, 1 base at V and 2 bases at J, with 10 bases in the middle. The CDR3 covers 15 residues. CDR3 sequence reads: CASSLVRGDTDTQYF. The CDR3 region has the DNA TGTGCCAGCAGCTTAGTGAGGGGGGACACAGATACGCAGTATTTT. Filled out from reference TRBV11-2 and TRBJ2-3, the complete variable domain reads EAGVAQSPRYKIIEKRQSVAFWCNPISGHATLYWYQQILGQGPKLLIQFQNNGVVDDSQLPKDRFSAERLKGVDSTLKIQPAKLEDSAVYLCASSLVRGDTDTQYFGPGTRLTVL.

The gene calls are TRBV10-3 and TRBJ2-5, with D hard to call. Germline V gives CDR1 ENHRY, CDR2 SYGVKD. This CDR3 spans 15 amino acids. Trimming left V 6 bases short and J 1 base short, with 15 bases between. The CDR3 region has the DNA TGTGCCATCAGCCATACGGACGGTTTCCAAGAGACCCAGTACTTC. It specifies CAISHTDGFQETQYF.

The chain joins TRBV7-7 to TRBJ2-1, with D possibly matching TRBD2 (5 bases). The CDR3 spans 14 residues. Trimming shortened V by 5 bases and J by 3 bases, and 11 bases separated the two germline ends. Germline V gene lookup returns CDR1 SSHAT and CDR2 FNYEAQ (reference sequence). CDR3 sequence: CASSKSGDYNEQFF. Written as DNA, the CDR3 is TGTGCCAGCAGCAAGAGCGGCGACTACAATGAGCAGTTCTTC.

The V and J genes are TRBV18 and TRBJ2-3; D gene unclear. This CDR3 has 14 amino acids. Germline V gene data show CDR1 as KGHSH and CDR2 as LQKENI. Trimming took off 6 bases at V and 1 base at J, with 11 bases between the two ends. In nucleotides, the CDR3 is TGTGCCAGCTCGGCCTACCAAGGCACAGATACGCAGTATTTT. It encodes CASSAYQGTDTQYF.

This clone was detected only a few times. The rearrangement joins TRBV30 to TRBJ1-5; D gene unclear. Per the germline V gene, CDR1 is GTSNPN and CDR2 is SVGIG (reference sequence). The V end was cut by 0 bases, the J end by 3 bases, with 18 bases between. CDR3 size: 17 residues. In DNA, the CDR3 is TGTGCCTGGAGTGTATGGTTCAGAAAAGTAGTCAATCAGCCCCAGCATTTT. Translation gives CAWSVWFRKVVNQPQHF. The whole variable domain, filled in from reference TRBV30 and TRBJ1-5, reads SQTIHQWPATLVQPVGSPLSLECTVEGTSNPNLYWYRQAAGRGLQLLFYSVGIGQISSEVPQNLSASRPQDRQFILSSKKLLLSDSGFYLCAWSVWFRKVVNQPQHFGDGTRLSIL.

The gene calls are TRBV7-2 and TRBJ1-2; 8 positions agree with TRBD1. CDR3 length equals 15 residues. Trimming took 5 bases from V and 6 from J; bases not matched to a gene: 11. Per the germline V gene, CDR1 is SGHTA and CDR2 is FQGNSA. CDR3 in DNA: TGTGCCAGCAGCCCCCGGACAGGGATCAACAATGGCTACACCTTC. As protein: CASSPRTGINNGYTF.

V gene TRBV5-1 combines with J gene TRBJ2-5; D not certain. CDR3 length: 13 amino acids. The V gene's germline CDR1 is SGHRS and CDR2 YFSETQ. With 7 bases removed from V and 2 bases from J, the gap between germline ends came to 12 bases. In nucleotides, the CDR3 is TGCGCCAGCGGAAAAGGGTGGCAAGAGACCCAGTACTTC. This encodes CASGKGWQETQYF.

In this sample, this clone turned up once. The J gene is TRBJ2-1, the V gene TRBV7-2; unclear D gene. The germline V gene has CDR1 SGHTA and CDR2 FQGNSA. V was shortened by 2 bases and J by 0 bases, with 8 bases between the two germline ends. The CDR3 runs 15 residues. CDR3 nucleotides: TGTGCCAGCAGCTTAAGCGAAGCCTCCTACAATGAGCAGTTCTTC. It yields the protein CASSLSEASYNEQFF. Variable domain in full (rest from reference TRBV7-2 and TRBJ2-1): GAGVSQSPSNKVTEKGKDVELRCDPISGHTALYWYRQSLGQGLEFLIYFQGNSAPDKSGLPSDRFSAERTGGSVSTLTIQRTQQEDSAVYLCASSLSEASYNEQFFGPGTRLTVL.

The chain joins TRBV11-2 to TRBJ2-3; D is perhaps TRBD1 (6 bases). The CDR3 sequence is 15 residues long. The germline V gene encodes CDR1 SGHAT and CDR2 FQNNGV. The germline V and J ends were trimmed by 3 bases and 1 base, with 11 bases remaining between them. The CDR3 spells CASSFRGAGTDTQYF. The DNA of the CDR3 is TGTGCCAGCAGCTTCAGGGGCGCGGGCACAGATACGCAGTATTTT.

A single count supports this clone. The rearrangement uses TRBV24-1 and TRBJ2-7; 8 bases match TRBD1. Trimming removed 3 bases from V and 2 bases from J; junction bases left unmatched: 8. CDR3 size: 16 residues. Germline assignment: CDR1 KGHDR and CDR2 SFDVKD. The CDR3 nucleotides read TGTGCCACCAGTGATACCGCCGGGACAGGCCCCTACGAGCAGTACTTC. This codes for CATSDTAGTGPYEQYF.

The table lists this clone with a few counts. This sequence joins TRBV10-3 and TRBJ2-7, with D perhaps assigned TRBD1 or TRBD2 (5 bases each). The CDR3 extends over 15 amino acids. Germline values: CDR1 ENHRY, CDR2 SYGVKD. V lost 6 bases to trimming and J lost 5 bases, with 20 bases between them. CDR3 loop: CAIRPVGALVHEQYF. The CDR3 bases are TGTGCCATCAGGCCGGTCGGGGCTCTAGTTCACGAGCAGTACTTC.

CDR3 DNA: TGTGCCAGCAGCTTAGGGGCCTACGAGCAGTACTTC. It encodes CASSLGAYEQYF. The chain employs TRBV7-9 and TRBJ2-7; no reliable D call. CDR3 length: 12 amino acids. Germline CDR1 and CDR2: SEHNR and FQNEAQ (reference sequence). The V and J ends lost 1 base and 2 bases respectively, with 3 bases between them.

This clone was recorded only once. Mismatch with germline at one junction end may stem from a read error. The J gene is TRBJ1-3, the V gene TRBV2; TRBD1 matches 12 bases. The CDR3 loop spans 18 amino acids. Germline V gene sequence: CDR1 SNHLY, CDR2 FYNNEI. CDR3 nucleotides: TGTACCAGAACACAACTCCCGGGACAGGGGGCAACTGGAAACACCATATATTTT. It translates to CTRTQLPGQGATGNTIYF.

The gene calls are TRBV29-1 and TRBJ2-7; D is undetermined. The germline V and J ends were trimmed by 6 bases and 4 bases, with 13 bases remaining between them. This CDR3 has 12 amino acids. Germline CDR1 reads SQVTM; CDR2 reads ANQGSEA. The CDR3 nucleotides read TGCAGCGTCGTAAAGGGCAGGTACGAGCAGTACTTC. This sequence encodes CSVVKGRYEQYF.

This chain connects TRBV5-1 to TRBJ1-1; 7 bases agree with TRBD1. The CDR3 loop spans 18 amino acids. Trimming cost V 4 bases and J 0 bases; bases outside gene matches: 15. Germline CDR1 reads SGHRS; CDR2 reads YFSETQ. CDR3 sequence: CASSPKPRQGEMNTEAFF. DNA of the CDR3: TGCGCCAGCAGCCCGAAGCCTCGACAGGGTGAGATGAACACTGAAGCTTTCTTT.

This rearrangement joins TRBV5-6 to TRBJ2-3, with D possibly TRBD1 on 5 matching bases. Germline CDR1 is SGHDT and CDR2 is YYEEEE. The CDR3 extends over 16 amino acids. The ends were cut back, 3 bases at V and 5 bases at J, with 19 bases in the middle. CDR3 protein: CASSSLATATLDTQYF. The CDR3 DNA follows: TGTGCCAGCAGCTCCTTGGCGACAGCGACTCTAGATACGCAGTATTTT.

This chain uses TRBV7-9 with TRBJ1-2; 10 bases map to TRBD1. CDR1 is SEHNR, CDR2 FQNEAQ, per germline (reference sequence). V lost 1 base to trimming and J lost 8 bases; unmatched junction nucleotides: 4. The CDR3 has 14 amino acids. DNA for the CDR3: TGTGCCAGCAGCTTAGAGACAGGGGGCAGGGGCTACACCTTC. Translated: CASSLETGGRGYTF.

This chain connects TRBV7-9 to TRBJ2-7; D is possibly TRBD2 (6 bases). Trimming shortened V by 5 bases and J by 4 bases, and 21 bases separated the two germline ends. Germline loops: CDR1 SEHNR, CDR2 FQNEAQ (reference sequence). The CDR3 sequence is 16 residues long. CDR3 DNA sequence: TGTGCCAGCAGCGCCGCAGGAGGGACCGTCTCGTACGAGCAGTACTTC. Protein: CASSAAGGTVSYEQYF.

J is TRBJ1-2 and V is TRBV7-2; D call uncertain. The CDR3 runs to 13 residues. CDR1 SGHTA and CDR2 FQGNSA come from the germline V gene. The V and J ends lost 5 bases and 3 bases respectively, with 10 bases between them. The CDR3 spells CASSVSTYYGYTF. The CDR3, as DNA: TGTGCCAGCAGCGTCAGTACCTACTATGGCTACACCTTC.

V and J are TRBV7-9 and TRBJ2-1, with 8 bases fitting TRBD1. CDR3 size: 14 residues. Germline lookup yields CDR1 SEHNR and CDR2 FQNEAQ (reference sequence). J gave up 7 bases and V 3 bases, and 5 bases lay outside the gene matches. CDR3 in DNA: TGTGCCAGCAGCTTTCAGGGGGCAAGGAATGAGCAGTTCTTC. It is translated as CASSFQGARNEQFF. The whole variable domain, filled in from reference TRBV7-9 and TRBJ2-1, reads DTGVSQNPRHKITKRGQNVTFRCDPISEHNRLYWYRQTLGQGPEFLTYFQNEAQLEKSRLLSDRFSAERPKGSFSTLEIQRTEQGDSAMYLCASSFQGARNEQFFGPGTRLTVL.